This T cell receptor beta chain was identified in a study of shared clonotypes between healthy human individuals. General observations from the study: The study's rarefaction showed incomplete sorted-subset sequencing despite large depth. Clonotypes which were not shared had lower generation probabilities than clonotypes that all four donors shared. Four donors shared about 4.8% of their naive CD4 clonotypes.

The table came from immunoSEQ multiplex PCR; TCRdb's copy has only in-frame clones and leaves some out. The sample contains some 1,400,000 clones, about 96% of which appear only once. On this clone: Its antigen is as yet unknown.

The length of the CDR3 is 18 residues. Germline assignment: CDR1 PRHDT and CDR2 FYEKMQ (reference sequence). V was cut by 4 bases and J by 0 bases, with 19 bases left in between. The chain uses TRBV13 and TRBJ2-4, with TRBD2 as a possible D gene (6 bases). The receptor was isolated from a man between 25 and 39 years old in good health. Sequencing used naive CD4+ T cells sorted from blood. Described subset: CD45RA+ positively selected. For the CDR3, the DNA is TGTGCCAGCAGCTCCCGGGACTTAACCCGACTAGCCAAAAACATTCAGTACTTC. Amino acids: CASSSRDLTRLAKNIQYF.